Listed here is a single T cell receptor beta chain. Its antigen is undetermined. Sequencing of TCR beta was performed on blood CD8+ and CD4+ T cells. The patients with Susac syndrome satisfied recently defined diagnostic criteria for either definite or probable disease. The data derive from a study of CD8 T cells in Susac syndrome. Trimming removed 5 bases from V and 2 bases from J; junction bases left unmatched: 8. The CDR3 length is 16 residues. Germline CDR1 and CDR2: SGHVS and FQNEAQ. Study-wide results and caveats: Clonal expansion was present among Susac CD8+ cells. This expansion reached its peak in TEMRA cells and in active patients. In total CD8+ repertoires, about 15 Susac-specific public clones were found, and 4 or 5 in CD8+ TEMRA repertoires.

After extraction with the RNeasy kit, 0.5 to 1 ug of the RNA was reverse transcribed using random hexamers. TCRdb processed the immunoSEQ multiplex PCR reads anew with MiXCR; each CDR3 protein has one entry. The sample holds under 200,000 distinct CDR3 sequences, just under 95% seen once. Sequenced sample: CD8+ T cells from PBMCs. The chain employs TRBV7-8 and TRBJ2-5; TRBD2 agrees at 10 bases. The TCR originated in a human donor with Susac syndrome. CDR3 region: CASSASLAGVQETQYF. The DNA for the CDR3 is TGTGCCAGCAGCGCCTCCCTAGCGGGGGTTCAAGAGACCCAGTACTTC. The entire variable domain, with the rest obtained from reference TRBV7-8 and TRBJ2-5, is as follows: GAGVSQSPRYKVAKRGQDVALRCDPISGHVSLFWYQQALGQGPEFLTYFQNEAQLDKSGLPSDRFFAERPEGSVSTLKIQRTQQEDSAVYLCASSASLAGVQETQYFGPGTRLLVL.